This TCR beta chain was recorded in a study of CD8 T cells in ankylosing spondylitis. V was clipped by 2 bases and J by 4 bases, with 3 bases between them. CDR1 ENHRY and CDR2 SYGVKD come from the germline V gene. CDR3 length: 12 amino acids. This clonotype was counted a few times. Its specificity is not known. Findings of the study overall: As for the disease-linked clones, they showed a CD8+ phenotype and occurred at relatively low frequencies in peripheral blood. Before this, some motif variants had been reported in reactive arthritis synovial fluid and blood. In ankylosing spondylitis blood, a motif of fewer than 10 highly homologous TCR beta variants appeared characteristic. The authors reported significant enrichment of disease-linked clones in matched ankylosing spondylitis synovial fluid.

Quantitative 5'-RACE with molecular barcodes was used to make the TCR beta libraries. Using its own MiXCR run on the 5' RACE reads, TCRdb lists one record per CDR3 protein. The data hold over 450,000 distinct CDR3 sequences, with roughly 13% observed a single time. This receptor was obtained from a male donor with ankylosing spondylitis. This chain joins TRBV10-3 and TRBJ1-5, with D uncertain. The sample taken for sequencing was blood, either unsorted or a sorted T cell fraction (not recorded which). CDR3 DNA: TGTGCCATCAGTGAGCAAAATCAGCCCCAGCATTTT. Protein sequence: CAISEQNQPQHF.